This T cell receptor (beta chain) originates from a study of cytotoxic CD8 clonotypes in ibrutinib-treated CLL. The overall study: Response was recorded as partial in some 24 patients and complete in 2; at median roughly 73 months, approximately 15 remained remitted and some twelve had progressed. Median treatment time before response sampling was 12 months, range 6 to 36.

Using immunoSEQ multiplex PCR, the repertoire was profiled, and TCRdb retains in-frame clones only, with some absent. The data show tens of thousands of clones, roughly 50% seen once. Regarding this clone: Its antigen is unknown.

Study results and caveats: Relative to age-matched healthy donors, clonality at baseline was higher, and it tracked circulating CD8+ T-cell counts.

This CDR3 region has 16 residues. Germline V gene lookup returns CDR1 LNHDA and CDR2 SQIVND (reference sequence). V gave up 4 bases and J gave up 2 bases, with 15 bases separating them. Material: PBMCs, obtained after 12 months of ibrutinib treatment. The clonotype was recovered from a human donor with chronic lymphocytic leukemia. The rearrangement joins TRBV19 to TRBJ2-1, with D perhaps TRBD2 (7 bases). CDR3 bases: TGTGCCAGTAGTACCCCCCAGCGGGACACCTACAATGAGCAGTTCTTC. Its protein product is CASSTPQRDTYNEQFF.